These 20 T cell receptor beta chains came from one sample sequenced in a study of T cells in narcolepsy. TCRdb's copy holds only in-frame clones and misses some; the assay was immunoSEQ multiplex PCR. The table records under 35,000 clones, approximately 80% of them present only once. Specimen: memory (CD45RA-) CD4+ T cells from blood. Receptors were obtained from a human donor in good health.

The chain recombines TRBV5-5 with TRBJ1-2, with D hard to call. V was trimmed by 2 bases and J by 5 bases, leaving 7 bases between them. The CDR3 is 12 residues long. In germline, CDR1 is SGHKS, CDR2 YYEKEE (reference sequence). The CDR3 coding sequence is TGTGCCAGCAGCTTTTTTCCATATGGCTACACCTTC. As protein: CASSFFPYGYTF.

J is TRBJ2-1 and V is TRBV2; 13 bases map to TRBD2. In germline, CDR1 is SNHLY, CDR2 FYNNEI. This CDR3 contains 15 residues. V gave up 6 bases and J gave up 9 bases; unmatched junction bases: 8. This CDR3 is CASSPGGTSGTEQFF. Written as DNA, the CDR3 is TGTGCCAGCAGCCCCGGGGGGACTAGCGGGACTGAGCAGTTCTTC.

The chain links TRBV10-3 to TRBJ2-7; maybe TRBD2 (6 bases). Trimming pared 4 bases from V and 7 bases from J, leaving 17 bases between. The germline gives CDR1 ENHRY, CDR2 SYGVKD. The CDR3 contains 14 residues. The DNA for the CDR3 is TGTGCCATCAGTGTTGGGGGAGGTCTATGGGAGCAGTACTTC. This translates into CAISVGGGLWEQYF.

The rearrangement joins TRBV6-4 to TRBJ2-1; possibly TRBD2 for D (6 bases). The CDR3 runs to 16 residues. Between the trimmed V and J ends, which lost 6 bases and 9 bases, there was a span of 24 bases. CDR1 is MRHNA and CDR2 is SNTAGT in the germline V gene. The CDR3 is CASSDDLAGTSIEQFF. The DNA for the CDR3 is TGTGCCAGCAGCGATGATCTGGCGGGGACTTCTATTGAGCAGTTCTTC.

The chain couples TRBV18 to TRBJ2-3, with D perhaps TRBD2 (5 bases). The CDR3 totals 15 residues. Trimming left V 0 bases short and J 4 bases short, with 11 bases between. The germline CDR1 and CDR2 sequences are KGHSH and LQKENI. CDR3 sequence: CASSPPNSSPDTQYF. CDR3 DNA: TGTGCCAGCTCACCACCCAATTCTAGCCCAGATACGCAGTATTTT. The full variable domain, rest sourced from reference TRBV18 and TRBJ2-3, is NAGVMQNPRHLVRRRGQEARLRCSPMKGHSHVYWYRQLPEEGLKFMVYLQKENIIDESGMPKERFSAEFPKEGPSILRIQQVVRGDSAAYFCASSPPNSSPDTQYFGPGTRLTVL.

The chain employs TRBV5-1 and TRBJ2-2, with unresolved D. The V and J ends lost 4 bases and 1 base respectively, with 8 bases between them. The CDR3 spans 14 residues. Germline CDR1 is SGHRS and CDR2 is YFSETQ. In nucleotides, the CDR3 is TGCGCCAGCAGCAAGGACGGGAACACCGGGGAGCTGTTTTTT. Translating gives CASSKDGNTGELFF. Full variable domain (outside the CDR3, taken from reference TRBV5-1 and TRBJ2-2): KAGVTQTPRYLIKTRGQQVTLSCSPISGHRSVSWYQQTPGQGLQFLFEYFSETQRNKGNFPGRFSGRQFSNSRSEMNVSTLELGDSALYLCASSKDGNTGELFFGEGSRLTVL.

The chain recombines TRBV7-8 with TRBJ2-4; 10 bases are shared with TRBD2. Unmatched junction bases numbered 13, after V lost 4 bases and J lost 4 bases. This CDR3 is built from 18 residues. The germline V gene has CDR1 SGHVS and CDR2 FQNEAQ. As DNA, the CDR3 is TGTGCCAGCAGCTGGGCCCTCTCTAGCGGGGGACGGAAAAACATTCAGTACTTC. The encoded protein is CASSWALSSGGRKNIQYF.

The chain recombines TRBV19 with TRBJ2-3; no firm D call. Trimming took 3 bases from V and 6 from J, leaving 7 bases between them. CDR1 is LNHDA, CDR2 SQIVND, per germline (reference sequence). The CDR3 spans 12 residues. This chain's CDR3 is CASSIIADTQYF. For the CDR3, the DNA is TGTGCCAGTAGTATCATTGCGGATACGCAGTATTTT.

The chain carries TRBV6-6 and TRBJ2-1; possible D gene TRBD2, 6 bases. Deletions cut 6 bases from V and 6 bases from J, with 15 bases between. In germline, CDR1 is MNHNY, CDR2 SVGAGI (reference sequence). CDR3 length equals 14 residues. Here the CDR3 DNA reads TGTGCCAGCAGCCGGGACTCCGCCCTCAATGAGCAGTTCTTC. Protein product: CASSRDSALNEQFF.

This chain connects TRBV7-8 to TRBJ2-7; D not resolved. CDR3 length equals 15 residues. Germline CDR1 and CDR2: SGHVS and FQNEAQ. V gave up 7 bases and J gave up 0 bases, with 16 bases separating them. Here the CDR3 reads CASKGRDSSSYEQYF. For the CDR3, the DNA is TGTGCCAGCAAGGGCCGAGACTCAAGCTCCTACGAGCAGTACTTC.

The rearrangement uses TRBV7-2 and TRBJ2-1; D not certain. V was trimmed by 3 bases and J by 9 bases, leaving 15 bases between them. The CDR3 is 14 amino acids. Germline V lookup: CDR1 SGHTA, CDR2 FQGNSA. The DNA for the CDR3 is TGTGCCAGCAGCTTCCCCCAGGAAGTGGGTGAGCAGTTCTTC. This codes for CASSFPQEVGEQFF.

The rearrangement joins TRBV7-2 to TRBJ1-1, with 8 bases matching TRBD1. This CDR3 comprises 14 residues. Germline trimming cut 5 bases from V and 5 bases from J; bases unmatched to any gene: 7. Per the germline V gene, CDR1 is SGHTA and CDR2 is FQGNSA. The CDR3 protein is CASSTQGARTEAFF. CDR3 DNA: TGTGCCAGCAGCACTCAGGGGGCTCGTACTGAAGCTTTCTTT.

The rearrangement joins TRBV14 to TRBJ2-5, with 8 bases aligning to TRBD1. The germline V gene encodes CDR1 SGHDN and CDR2 FVKESK. The CDR3 is 17 amino acids. The J segment lost 2 bases and the V segment lost 1 base, leaving 9 bases of the junction unmatched. This chain's CDR3 is CASSQGRQGALQETQYF. Written as DNA, the CDR3 is TGTGCCAGCAGCCAAGGCAGGCAGGGGGCTTTACAAGAGACCCAGTACTTC.

The chain has TRBV7-2 and TRBJ2-3, with D unresolved. The length of the CDR3 is 12 residues. Trimming shortened V by 5 bases and J by 2 bases, and 5 bases separated the two germline ends. CDR1 SGHTA and CDR2 FQGNSA come from the germline V gene. The CDR3: CASSPDTDTQYF. In DNA, the CDR3 is TGTGCCAGCAGCCCCGACACAGATACGCAGTATTTT.

The chain recombines TRBV9 with TRBJ2-3; D gene unclear. The germline CDR1 and CDR2 sequences are SGDLS and YYNGEE. V was cut by 0 bases and J by 1 base, with 9 bases left in between. The CDR3 runs to 15 residues. DNA of the CDR3: TGTGCCAGCAGCGTAGCGTGGGCCGGCACAGATACGCAGTATTTT. Translating it yields CASSVAWAGTDTQYF.

In nucleotides, the CDR3 is TGTGCCAGCAGCCCCCATCGGTGGGCAGGCACTGAAGCTTTCTTT. Protein: CASSPHRWAGTEAFF. This chain connects TRBV9 to TRBJ1-1; D is uncertain. The CDR3 is made up of 15 amino acids. V shed 4 bases and J shed 4 bases, with 17 bases lying between them. Germline V gene sequence: CDR1 SGDLS, CDR2 YYNGEE.

In DNA form, the CDR3 reads TGTGCCACCGCCGGGGGGTCCTACAATGAGCAGTTCTTC. Translation: CATAGGSYNEQFF. This chain connects TRBV10-3 to TRBJ2-1; TRBD2 matches 7 bases. The CDR3 runs 13 residues. The trim removed 10 bases at V and 1 base at J, leaving 4 bases unmatched. In germline, CDR1 is ENHRY, CDR2 SYGVKD.

The chain carries TRBV9 and TRBJ2-1; TRBD2 aligns across 13 bases. V dropped 0 bases and J dropped 0; count of bases not matched to a gene: 9. Germline CDR1 reads SGDLS; CDR2 reads YYNGEE. The length of the CDR3 is 20 residues. In DNA, the CDR3 is TGTGCCAGCAGCGTAGGCGGGACTAGCGGGGTCAAAAGCTCCTACAATGAGCAGTTCTTC. It yields the protein CASSVGGTSGVKSSYNEQFF. Together with reference TRBV9 and TRBJ2-1, the CDR3 gives the full variable domain: DSGVTQTPKHLITATGQRVTLRCSPRSGDLSVYWYQQSLDQGLQFLIQYYNGEERAKGNILERFSAQQFPDLHSELNLSSLELGDSALYFCASSVGGTSGVKSSYNEQFFGPGTRLTVL.

The CDR3 sequence is CASSVLTGVITEAFF. The DNA for the CDR3 is TGTGCCAGCAGCGTCCTCACAGGGGTAATCACTGAAGCTTTCTTT. The chain joins TRBV9 to TRBJ1-1; 7 positions match TRBD1. Germline loops: CDR1 SGDLS, CDR2 YYNGEE. The CDR3 runs to 15 residues. The J segment lost 4 bases and the V segment lost 2 bases, leaving 8 bases of the junction unmatched.

The chain is built from TRBV9 and TRBJ1-1; D gene ambiguous. The V gene lost 4 bases and the J gene lost 1 base, with 8 bases spanning the gap. This CDR3 has 13 residues. Per the germline V gene, CDR1 is SGDLS and CDR2 is YYNGEE. This CDR3 is CASSPQRNTEAFF. The CDR3 DNA reads as TGTGCCAGCAGCCCCCAGAGGAACACTGAAGCTTTCTTT.